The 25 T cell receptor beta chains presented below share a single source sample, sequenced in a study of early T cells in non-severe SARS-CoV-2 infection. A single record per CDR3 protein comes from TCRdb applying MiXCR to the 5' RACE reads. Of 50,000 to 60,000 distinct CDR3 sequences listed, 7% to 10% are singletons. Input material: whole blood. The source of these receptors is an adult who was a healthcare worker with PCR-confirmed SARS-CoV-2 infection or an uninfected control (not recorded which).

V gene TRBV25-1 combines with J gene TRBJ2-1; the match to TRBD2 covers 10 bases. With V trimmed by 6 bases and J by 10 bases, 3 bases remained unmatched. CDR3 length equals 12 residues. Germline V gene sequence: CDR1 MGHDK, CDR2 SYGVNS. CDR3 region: CASSETSGEQFF. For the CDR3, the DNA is TGTGCCAGCAGCGAGACTAGCGGGGAGCAGTTCTTC.

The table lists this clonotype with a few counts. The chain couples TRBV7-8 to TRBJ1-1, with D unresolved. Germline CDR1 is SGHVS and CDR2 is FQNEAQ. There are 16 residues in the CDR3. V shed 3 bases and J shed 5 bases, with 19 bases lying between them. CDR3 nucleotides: TGTGCCAGCAGCTTGGGAATTCGGCTAGAGAAGACTGAAGCTTTCTTT. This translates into CASSLGIRLEKTEAFF.

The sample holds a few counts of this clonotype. CDR3: CASSQDTSSTRRQSAGELFF. The CDR3 region has the DNA TGCGCCAGCAGCCAAGATACATCCTCTACCCGGCGGCAAAGCGCCGGGGAGCTGTTTTTT. This chain connects TRBV4-1 to TRBJ2-2; unclear D gene. The germline V and J ends were trimmed by 0 bases and 6 bases, with 26 bases remaining between them. Germline V gene sequence: CDR1 MGHRA, CDR2 YSYEKL. The CDR3 is 20 residues long.

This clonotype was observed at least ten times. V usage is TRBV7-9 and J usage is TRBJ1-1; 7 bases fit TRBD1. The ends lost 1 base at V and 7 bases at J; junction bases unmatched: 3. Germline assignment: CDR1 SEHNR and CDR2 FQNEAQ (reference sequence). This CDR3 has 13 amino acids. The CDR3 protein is CASSLGQGLEAFF. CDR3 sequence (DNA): TGTGCCAGCAGCTTAGGACAGGGTCTTGAAGCTTTCTTT.

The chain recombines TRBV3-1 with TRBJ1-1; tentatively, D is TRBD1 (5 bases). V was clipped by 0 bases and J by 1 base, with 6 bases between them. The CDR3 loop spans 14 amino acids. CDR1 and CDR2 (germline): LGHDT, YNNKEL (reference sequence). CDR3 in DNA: TGTGCCAGCAGCCAAGATAGGGGGAACACTGAAGCTTTCTTT. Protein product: CASSQDRGNTEAFF. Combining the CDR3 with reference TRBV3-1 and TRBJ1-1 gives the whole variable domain DTAVSQTPKYLVTQMGNDKSIKCEQNLGHDTMYWYKQDSKKFLKIMFSYNNKELIINETVPNRFSPKSPDKAHLNLHINSLELGDSAVYFCASSQDRGNTEAFFGQGTRLTVV.

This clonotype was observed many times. Here the CDR3 DNA reads TGCGCCAGCAGTGATCCGGGACAGGCTGACACTGAAGCTTTCTTT. It is translated as CASSDPGQADTEAFF. The V gene is TRBV10-2, the J gene TRBJ1-1, with 8 nucleotides matching TRBD1. Germline CDR1 and CDR2: WSHSY and SAAADI. The V segment lost 3 bases and the J segment 3 bases; nucleotides outside the gene matches: 6. The CDR3 length is 15 residues.

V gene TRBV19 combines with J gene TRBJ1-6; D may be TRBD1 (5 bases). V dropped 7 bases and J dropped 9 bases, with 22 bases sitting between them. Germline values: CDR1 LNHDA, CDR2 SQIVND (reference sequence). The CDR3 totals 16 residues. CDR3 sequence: CASMFAPGTSSSPLHF. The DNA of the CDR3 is TGTGCCAGTATGTTCGCTCCCGGGACCAGTTCTTCACCCCTCCACTTT.

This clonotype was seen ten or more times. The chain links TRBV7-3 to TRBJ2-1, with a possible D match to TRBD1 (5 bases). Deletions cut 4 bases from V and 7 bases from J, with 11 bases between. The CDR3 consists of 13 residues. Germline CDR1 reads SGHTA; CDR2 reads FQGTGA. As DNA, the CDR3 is TGTGCCAGCAGCTCAACGAAGGGGAATGAGCAGTTCTTC. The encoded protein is CASSSTKGNEQFF.

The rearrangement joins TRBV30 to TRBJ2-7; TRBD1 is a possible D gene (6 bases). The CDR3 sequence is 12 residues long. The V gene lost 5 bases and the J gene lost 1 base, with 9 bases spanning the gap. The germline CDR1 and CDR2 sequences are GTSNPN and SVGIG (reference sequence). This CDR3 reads CAWGQLSYEQYF. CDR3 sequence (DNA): TGTGCCTGGGGACAGCTTTCCTACGAGCAGTACTTC.

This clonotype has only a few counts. The CDR3: CASSGIRSHTDTQYF. The CDR3 DNA sequence: TGTGCCAGCAGCGGGATACGGAGTCACACAGATACGCAGTATTTT. J is TRBJ2-3 and V is TRBV6-2 or TRBV6-3; tentatively, D is TRBD2 (5 bases). V shed 6 bases and J shed 2 bases, with 15 bases lying between them. Germline CDR1 and CDR2: MNHEY and SVGEGT. This CDR3 comprises 15 residues.

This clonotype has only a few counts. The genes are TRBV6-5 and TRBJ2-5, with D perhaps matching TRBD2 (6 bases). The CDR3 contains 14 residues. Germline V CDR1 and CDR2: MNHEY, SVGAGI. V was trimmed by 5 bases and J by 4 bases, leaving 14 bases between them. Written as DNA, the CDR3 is TGTGCCAGCAGTGGGGACTTCCGTGGAGAGACCCAGTACTTC. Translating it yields CASSGDFRGETQYF.

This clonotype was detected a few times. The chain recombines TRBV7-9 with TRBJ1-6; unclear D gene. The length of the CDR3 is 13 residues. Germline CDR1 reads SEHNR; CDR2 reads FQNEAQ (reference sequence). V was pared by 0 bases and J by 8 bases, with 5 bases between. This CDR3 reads CASSLAGDSPLHF. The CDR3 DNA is TGTGCCAGCAGCTTAGCTGGGGATTCACCCCTCCACTTT.

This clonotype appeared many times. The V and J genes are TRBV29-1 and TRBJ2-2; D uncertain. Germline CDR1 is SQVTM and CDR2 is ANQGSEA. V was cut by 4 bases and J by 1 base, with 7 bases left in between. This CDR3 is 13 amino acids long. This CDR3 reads CSVARVNTGELFF. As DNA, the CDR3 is TGCAGCGTTGCTCGGGTGAACACCGGGGAGCTGTTTTTT.

CDR3 region: CATSRDDRVYQPQHF. The CDR3 coding sequence is TGTGCCACCAGCAGAGATGACAGGGTTTATCAGCCCCAGCATTTT. The chain recombines TRBV15 with TRBJ1-5, with 7 bases that match TRBD1. J gave up 5 bases and V 0 bases, and 4 bases lay outside the gene matches. CDR3 size: 15 residues. Germline V gene sequence: CDR1 LNHNV, CDR2 YYDKDF (reference sequence).

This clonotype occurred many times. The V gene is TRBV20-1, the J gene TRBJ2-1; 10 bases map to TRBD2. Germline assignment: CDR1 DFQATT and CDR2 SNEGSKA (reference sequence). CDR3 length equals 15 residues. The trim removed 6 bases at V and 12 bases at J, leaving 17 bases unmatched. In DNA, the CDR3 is TGCAGTGCCTCCTCCCAAGCGGGGGGGCCGCTCTGGCAGTTCTTC. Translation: CSASSQAGGPLWQFF.

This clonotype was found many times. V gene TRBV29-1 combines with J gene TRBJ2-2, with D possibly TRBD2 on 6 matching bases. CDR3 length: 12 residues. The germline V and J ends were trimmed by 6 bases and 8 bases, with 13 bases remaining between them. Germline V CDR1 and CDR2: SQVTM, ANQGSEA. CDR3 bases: TGCAGCGTAGCGGGCCCGACGGGGGAGCTGTTTTTT. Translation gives CSVAGPTGELFF.

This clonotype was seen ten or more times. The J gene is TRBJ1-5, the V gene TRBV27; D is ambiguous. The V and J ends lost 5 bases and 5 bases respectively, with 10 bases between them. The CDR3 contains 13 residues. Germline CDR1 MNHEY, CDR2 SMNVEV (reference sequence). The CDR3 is CASSPFTDQPQHF. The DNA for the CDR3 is TGTGCCAGCAGTCCGTTTACCGATCAGCCCCAGCATTTT.

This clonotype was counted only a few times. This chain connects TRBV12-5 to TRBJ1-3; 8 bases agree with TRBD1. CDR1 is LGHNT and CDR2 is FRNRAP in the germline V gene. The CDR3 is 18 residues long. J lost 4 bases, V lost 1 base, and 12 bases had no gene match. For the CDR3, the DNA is TGTGCTAGTGGTTTGGCCCTCCCACGCAGGGGGCAAGGAAACACCATATATTTT. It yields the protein CASGLALPRRGQGNTIYF.

Here the CDR3 reads CASSDRDGSYEQYF. The CDR3 bases are TGTGCCAGCAGTGACAGGGATGGGTCCTACGAGCAGTACTTC. This sequence joins TRBV2 and TRBJ2-7, with D possibly matching TRBD1 (5 bases). V was shortened by 3 bases and J by 1 base, with 10 bases between the two germline ends. The CDR3 is 14 amino acids. Germline V gene lookup returns CDR1 SNHLY and CDR2 FYNNEI.

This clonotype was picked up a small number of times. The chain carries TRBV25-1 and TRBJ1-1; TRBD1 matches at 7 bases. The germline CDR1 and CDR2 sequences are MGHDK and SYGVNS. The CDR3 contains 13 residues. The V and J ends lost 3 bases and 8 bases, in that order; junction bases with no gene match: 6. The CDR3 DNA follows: TGTGCCAGCAGTGAGACAGGGCTAAAGGAAGCTTTCTTT. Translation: CASSETGLKEAFF.

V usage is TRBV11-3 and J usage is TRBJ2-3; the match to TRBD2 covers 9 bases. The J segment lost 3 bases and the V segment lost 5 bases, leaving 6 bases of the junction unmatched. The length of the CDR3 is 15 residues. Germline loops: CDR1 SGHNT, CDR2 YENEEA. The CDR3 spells CASSVRGGGTDTQYF. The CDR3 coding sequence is TGTGCCAGCAGCGTGCGGGGGGGAGGTACAGATACGCAGTATTTT.

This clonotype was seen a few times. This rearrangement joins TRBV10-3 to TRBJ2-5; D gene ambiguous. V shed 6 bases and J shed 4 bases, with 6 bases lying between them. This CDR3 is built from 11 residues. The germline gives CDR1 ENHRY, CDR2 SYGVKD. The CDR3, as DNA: TGTGCCATCAGCTCCGGAGAGACCCAGTACTTC. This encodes CAISSGETQYF.

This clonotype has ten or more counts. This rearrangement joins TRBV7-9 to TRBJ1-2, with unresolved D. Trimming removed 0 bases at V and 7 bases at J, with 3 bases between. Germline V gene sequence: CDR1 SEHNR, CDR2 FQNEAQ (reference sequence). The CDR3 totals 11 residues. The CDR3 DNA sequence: TGTGCCAGCAGCTTAGCTGCTGGCTACACCTTC. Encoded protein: CASSLAAGYTF.

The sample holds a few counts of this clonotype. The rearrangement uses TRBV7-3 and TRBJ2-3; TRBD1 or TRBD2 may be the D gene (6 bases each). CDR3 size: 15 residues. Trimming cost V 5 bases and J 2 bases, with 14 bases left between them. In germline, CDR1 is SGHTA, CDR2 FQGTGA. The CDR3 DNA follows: TGTGCCAGCAGCAGGGACACTAGCCACACAGATACGCAGTATTTT. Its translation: CASSRDTSHTDTQYF.

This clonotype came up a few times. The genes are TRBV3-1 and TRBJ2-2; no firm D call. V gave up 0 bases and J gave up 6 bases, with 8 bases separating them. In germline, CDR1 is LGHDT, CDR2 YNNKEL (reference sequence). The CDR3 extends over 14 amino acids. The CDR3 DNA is TGTGCCAGCAGCCAAGACACGAGCTCCGGGGAGCTGTTTTTT. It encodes CASSQDTSSGELFF.